The clone carrying this T cell receptor (beta chain) was detected only a few times. In the authors' workflow: Nucleated cell counts were estimated from reference gene primer amplification. Repertoires were generated with immunoSEQ multiplex PCR, while TCRdb's copy carries only in-frame clones and drops some. That table is the source of V, J and clone size, and D and trimming were worked out from the DNA. The sample has tens of thousands of clones; 75% to 90% are singletons. The data are from a study of blood T cell repertoires in COVID-19. Study-wide context: Collection of acute and convalescent COVID-19 samples took place in the United States, Italy and Spain.

The germline gives CDR1 MNHNS, CDR2 SASEGT. The CDR3 covers 15 residues. The V and J ends lost 3 bases and 6 bases respectively, with 15 bases between them. The chain employs TRBV6-1 and TRBJ1-5; tentatively, D is TRBD1 (6 bases). This clonotype was obtained from a human donor in a cohort sampled during active COVID-19. The sample consisted of peripheral blood. The CDR3 protein is CASSENRVRAQPQHF. The CDR3 region has the DNA TGTGCCAGCAGTGAGAACAGGGTGAGGGCTCAGCCCCAGCATTTT.